Below, 16 T cell receptor beta chains from the same sample are listed, as sequenced in a study of blood T cell repertoires in COVID-19. Measured with immunoSEQ multiplex PCR; TCRdb has only the in-frame clones, and not every one. Here the sample spans 210,000 or so clones, approximately 84% being singletons. Sequenced material: peripheral blood. The origin of the receptors is a middle-aged man with active or convalescent COVID-19.

The chain couples TRBV19 to TRBJ1-2, with 11 nucleotides matching TRBD1. The V gene's germline CDR1 is LNHDA and CDR2 SQIVND (reference sequence). V dropped 1 base and J dropped 7; count of bases not matched to a gene: 5. The CDR3 consists of 15 residues. The CDR3 bases are TGTGCCAGTAGTATAGCCGGGACAGGGGGTCTTGGCTACACCTTC. Translation: CASSIAGTGGLGYTF.

The chain couples TRBV6-1 to TRBJ1-5, with D perhaps matching TRBD1 (6 bases). Germline loops: CDR1 MNHNS, CDR2 SASEGT. This CDR3 has 17 amino acids. V lost 2 bases, J lost 3 bases, and 17 bases lay in between. CDR3 nucleotides: TGTGCCAGCAGTGAATTGAGGGGCCAGGGGTCCAATCAGCCCCAGCATTTT. It translates to CASSELRGQGSNQPQHF.

CDR3 protein: CASGSGGAGDTQYF. The CDR3 region has the DNA TGTGCCAGCGGGAGCGGGGGGGCAGGAGATACGCAGTATTTT. The J gene is TRBJ2-3, the V gene TRBV6-5; 10 bases are a match to TRBD2. V lost 8 bases and J lost 5; bases outside the gene matches: 7. The length of the CDR3 is 14 residues. Germline V gene data show CDR1 as MNHEY and CDR2 as SVGAGI.

V usage is TRBV5-1 and J usage is TRBJ1-1; D may be TRBD1 (5 bases). V lost 1 base and J 5 bases, leaving 12 bases between the germline ends. This CDR3 is 14 amino acids long. Germline CDR1 SGHRS, CDR2 YFSETQ. CDR3 loop: CASSLWQGRTEAFF. The DNA for the CDR3 is TGCGCCAGCAGCTTGTGGCAGGGTAGGACTGAAGCTTTCTTT. Based on the CDR3 plus reference TRBV5-1 and TRBJ1-1, the full variable domain is KAGVTQTPRYLIKTRGQQVTLSCSPISGHRSVSWYQQTPGQGLQFLFEYFSETQRNKGNFPGRFSGRQFSNSRSEMNVSTLELGDSALYLCASSLWQGRTEAFFGQGTRLTVV.

Regarding this clone: This CDR3 is also generated by other DNA sequences in the sample. The chain has TRBV5-1 and TRBJ1-4; no clear D gene. The CDR3 loop spans 15 amino acids. V lost 0 bases and J 1 base, leaving 7 bases between the germline ends. Germline values: CDR1 SGHRS, CDR2 YFSETQ. The CDR3 loop reads CASSLGRGTNEKLFF. As DNA, the CDR3 is TGCGCCAGCAGCTTGGGGCGGGGAACTAATGAAAAACTGTTTTTT.

This clone was detected a few times. This chain connects TRBV12-3 or TRBV12-4 to TRBJ1-1, with TRBD1 identical over 8 bases. The CDR3 spans 12 residues. The V gene end was trimmed by 5 bases and the J gene end by 8 bases; junction bases not matched to a gene: 4. The CDR3 DNA sequence: TGTGCCAGCAGTCTTGGGACAGGCGAAGCTTTCTTT. Translating it yields CASSLGTGEAFF.

In DNA form, the CDR3 reads TGTGCCAGCAGCCTAGCCCTAAGTCAGGGCCACGAAGAGACCCAGTACTTC. This encodes CASSLALSQGHEETQYF. The chain recombines TRBV4-2 with TRBJ2-5, with TRBD1 as a possible D gene (5 bases). The germline V gene has CDR1 LGHNA and CDR2 YNFKEQ. The CDR3 sequence is 17 residues long. The germline V and J ends were trimmed by 4 bases and 3 bases, with 21 bases remaining between them.

The CDR3 nucleotides read TGTGCCAGCAGTCCCAGGACAGGAATCAATGAAAAACTGTTTTTT. Protein: CASSPRTGINEKLFF. J is TRBJ1-4 and V is TRBV7-2; TRBD1 matches 7 bases. The CDR3 is 15 residues long. CDR1 is SGHTA, CDR2 FQGNSA, per germline. With 6 bases clipped from V and 5 bases from J, the junction kept 9 bases outside the gene matches.

CDR3: CASSPRTGENEKLFF. CDR3 nucleotide sequence: TGTGCCAGCAGTCCGCGGACAGGTGAAAATGAAAAACTGTTTTTT. The chain links TRBV2 to TRBJ1-4; TRBD1 matches at 7 bases. The germline V gene encodes CDR1 SNHLY and CDR2 FYNNEI. The CDR3 is 15 residues long. V shed 5 bases, J shed 5 bases, and the junction held 8 bases outside the gene matches. The whole variable domain, remainder taken from reference TRBV2 and TRBJ1-4, is EPEVTQTPSHQVTQMGQEVILRCVPISNHLYFYWYRQILGQKVEFLVSFYNNEISEKSEIFDDQFSVERPDGSNFTLKIRSTKLEDSAMYFCASSPRTGENEKLFFGSGTQLSVL.

This clone was observed once. J is TRBJ2-7 and V is TRBV5-4; TRBD1 agrees at 7 bases. CDR1 SGHNT and CDR2 YYREEE come from the germline V gene (reference sequence). CDR3 length: 13 residues. The junction had 3 bases not matched to a gene; V was cut back by 4 bases and J by 2 bases. In DNA form, the CDR3 reads TGTGCCAGCAGCCGGCAGGGGGCCTACGAGCAGTACTTC. It yields the protein CASSRQGAYEQYF.

The V call is TRBV3-1 (or the pseudogene TRBV3-2), the J call TRBJ1-1, with TRBD1 identical over 7 bases. After removal of 10 bases from V and 1 base from J, the junction contained 6 bases not matched to a gene. The CDR3 has 13 residues. From germline, CDR1 is LGHDT and CDR2 YNNKEL (reference sequence). The CDR3 nucleotides are TGTGCCATTACAGGGGACGGGAACACTGAAGCTTTCTTT. Translating gives CAITGDGNTEAFF.

This clone came up once. This chain connects TRBV28 to TRBJ2-1; 11 bases fit TRBD1. Germline trimming cut 2 bases from V and 15 bases from J; bases unmatched to any gene: 12. This CDR3 contains 15 residues. The germline CDR1 and CDR2 sequences are MDHEN and SYDVKM. The CDR3 sequence is CASSLGTGGRLGAFF. DNA for the CDR3: TGTGCCAGCAGTTTAGGGACAGGGGGGCGACTAGGGGCGTTCTTC.

This chain links TRBV6-5 with TRBJ2-1; 8 bases line up with TRBD2. The CDR3 contains 15 residues. J lost 12 bases, V lost 0 bases, and 10 bases had no gene match. The germline V gene encodes CDR1 MNHEY and CDR2 SVGAGI. The CDR3, as DNA: TGTGCCAGCAGTTACTCTAGCGGGGCCCCCCGCGGGCAGTTCTTC. Protein: CASSYSSGAPRGQFF.

The rearrangement links TRBV9 to TRBJ1-5; 10 bases align to TRBD1. CDR1 and CDR2 (germline): SGDLS, YYNGEE. After removal of 0 bases from V and 2 bases from J, the junction contained 11 bases not matched to a gene. This CDR3 spans 19 amino acids. In DNA form, the CDR3 reads TGTGCCAGCAGCGTAGCTGGGAGACAGGGGGCGATGGGCAATCAGCCCCAGCATTTT. As protein: CASSVAGRQGAMGNQPQHF.

The chain uses TRBV27 and TRBJ2-1, with 9 bases matching TRBD2. The germline V gene encodes CDR1 MNHEY and CDR2 SMNVEV (reference sequence). The CDR3 has 15 residues. V gave up 2 bases and J gave up 9 bases; unmatched junction bases: 8. The CDR3 DNA is TGTGCCAGCAGTTTAGGGGGGCTAGCGGGAATTGAGCAGTTCTTC. Translation: CASSLGGLAGIEQFF.

The rearrangement uses TRBV29-1 and TRBJ2-7, with D perhaps matching TRBD1 (7 bases). The germline V gene has CDR1 SQVTM and CDR2 ANQGSEA. The CDR3 length is 14 residues. Between the trimmed V and J ends, which lost 0 bases and 4 bases, there was a span of 13 bases. The CDR3, as DNA: TGCAGCGTTGAAGAAGGGCAGGGGGGATACGAGCAGTACTTC. Encoded protein: CSVEEGQGGYEQYF.